Below are 9 T cell receptor beta chains sequenced from a single sample in a study of T-cell reconstitution after alpha-beta-depleted transplantation in children. Unique molecular identifiers were built into the TCRbeta library. MiXCR was run by TCRdb on the PCR reads, yielding one entry per CDR3 protein. Of roughly 200,000 distinct CDR3 sequences in the sample, around 7% were seen once. Source: PBMCs, taken before TCRalphabeta/CD19-depleted stem cell transplant. The receptors stem from a boy between 2 and 15 years old with acute lymphoblastic leukemia, due to receive a stem cell transplant.

Ten or more counts support this clonotype. The chain carries TRBV5-1 and TRBJ2-7, with TRBD1 matching over 9 bases. The CDR3 spans 14 residues. Germline V CDR1 and CDR2: SGHRS, YFSETQ. V lost 0 bases and J lost 5; bases outside the gene matches: 3. Here the CDR3 DNA reads TGCGCCAGCAGCTTGGGACAGGGGGGTGACGAGCAGTACTTC. It translates to CASSLGQGGDEQYF.

This clonotype has more than one count but fewer than ten. The chain has TRBV7-2 and TRBJ2-3; TRBD1 is a possible D gene (7 bases). CDR1 and CDR2 from the germline V gene are SGHTA and FQGNSA. There are 16 residues in the CDR3. V was pared by 0 bases and J by 5 bases, with 15 bases between. Here the CDR3 reads CASSLAWRGHGDTQYF. The CDR3 region has the DNA TGTGCCAGCAGCTTAGCGTGGAGGGGGCATGGAGATACGCAGTATTTT.

This clonotype was seen repeatedly, ten times or more. The chain links TRBV4-3 to TRBJ2-1; weak D call: TRBD2 (6 bases). V gave up 4 bases and J gave up 4 bases, with 14 bases separating them. The CDR3 runs 15 residues. Germline CDR1 and CDR2: LGHNA and YSLEER. CDR3 amino acids: CASSRTRGLYNEQFF. The CDR3 DNA follows: TGCGCCAGCAGCCGGACAAGGGGACTTTACAATGAGCAGTTCTTC.

This clonotype was observed many times. The chain employs TRBV5-1 and TRBJ2-2; D unclear. From germline, CDR1 is SGHRS and CDR2 YFSETQ. The V end lost 0 bases, the J end lost 1 base, and 7 bases lay between the germline ends. The CDR3 is 15 residues long. Here the CDR3 DNA reads TGCGCCAGCAGCTTGGCGCAGGTGAACACCGGGGAGCTGTTTTTT. This encodes CASSLAQVNTGELFF.

There are many counts of this clonotype. This chain links TRBV20-1 with TRBJ1-5; 7 nucleotides line up with TRBD1. The germline V gene has CDR1 DFQATT and CDR2 SNEGSKA (reference sequence). Germline trimming cut 5 bases from V and 3 bases from J; bases unmatched to any gene: 7. CDR3 length equals 14 residues. DNA of the CDR3: TGCAGTGCTCCCGGGACAGCAAACAATCAGCCCCAGCATTTT. Protein sequence: CSAPGTANNQPQHF.

Worth noting for this clonotype: This is likely a read error, given that the CDR3 carries no conserved phenylalanine or tryptophan at its end. V usage is TRBV11-2 and J usage is TRBJ2-5, with D perhaps matching TRBD1 (5 bases). Between the trimmed V and J ends, which lost 2 bases and 5 bases, there was a span of 18 bases. The CDR3 totals 16 residues. Germline CDR1 is SGHAT and CDR2 is FQNNGV. The CDR3 here is CASSLLSWGQVETQYS. The CDR3 DNA sequence: TGTGCCAGCAGCTTATTATCGTGGGGCCAGGTGGAGACCCAGTACTCC.

This clonotype has at least ten counts. The chain has TRBV4-2 and TRBJ2-1; D is unclear. The CDR3 is 14 residues long. V lost 1 base, J lost 3 bases, and 7 bases lay in between. Looked up from germline, CDR1 is LGHNA and CDR2 is YNFKEQ. In DNA form, the CDR3 reads TGTGCCAGCAGCCAAGGGGGTGGCTACAATGAGCAGTTCTTC. This gives the protein CASSQGGGYNEQFF.

The V gene is TRBV5-1, the J gene TRBJ2-5; a possible D gene is TRBD2 (5 bases). This CDR3 has 19 amino acids. The V gene's germline CDR1 is SGHRS and CDR2 YFSETQ. V dropped 2 bases and J dropped 2 bases, with 25 bases sitting between them. Written as DNA, the CDR3 is TGCGCCAGCAGCTTTTTTGGTACTAGGGCTAGCACCTATCAAGAGACCCAGTACTTC. Translation: CASSFFGTRASTYQETQYF. Supplemented by reference TRBV5-1 and TRBJ2-5, the full variable domain reads KAGVTQTPRYLIKTRGQQVTLSCSPISGHRSVSWYQQTPGQGLQFLFEYFSETQRNKGNFPGRFSGRQFSNSRSEMNVSTLELGDSALYLCASSFFGTRASTYQETQYFGPGTRLLVL.

This clonotype was counted ten times or more. V usage is TRBV7-9 and J usage is TRBJ1-1, with D uncertain. This CDR3 has 11 residues. Germline CDR1 reads SEHNR; CDR2 reads FQNEAQ (reference sequence). Trimming pared 2 bases from V and 5 bases from J, leaving 3 bases between. The CDR3 DNA is TGTGCCAGCAGCTTAATAACTGAAGCTTTCTTT. Protein: CASSLITEAFF.